Presented here are 13 T cell receptor beta chains from one specimen sequenced in a study of control samples from healthy donors and cancer patients. Some clones are missing from TCRdb's copy, which holds only in-frame ones; the method was immunoSEQ multiplex PCR. The table lists about 140,000 clones, 91% of them singletons, with less than 8.5% in the top ten. The material sequenced was blood. The receptor set was obtained from a man younger than 35 in good health.

The gene calls are TRBV7-2 and TRBJ2-7; 13 bases map to TRBD2. The CDR3 sequence is 16 residues long. CDR1 is SGHTA, CDR2 FQGNSA, per germline. The junction had 6 bases not matched to a gene; V was cut back by 5 bases and J by 2 bases. The chain's CDR3 is CASSPGLAGAAYEQYF. The CDR3 coding sequence is TGTGCCAGCAGCCCTGGACTAGCGGGGGCCGCCTACGAGCAGTACTTC.

The chain employs TRBV18 and TRBJ2-7; the match to TRBD1 covers 7 bases. The junction had 2 bases not matched to a gene; V was cut back by 4 bases and J by 2 bases. This CDR3 spans 13 amino acids. CDR1 is KGHSH and CDR2 is LQKENI in the germline V gene. CDR3 region: CASSHGQAYEQYF. For the CDR3, the DNA is TGTGCCAGCTCACACGGACAGGCCTACGAGCAGTACTTC.

The rearrangement joins TRBV11-2 to TRBJ1-1; a possible D gene is TRBD1 (5 bases). Per the germline V gene, CDR1 is SGHAT and CDR2 is FQNNGV. The CDR3 has 14 amino acids. The V gene lost 4 bases and the J gene lost 0 bases, with 9 bases spanning the gap. CDR3 coding DNA: TGTGCCAGCAGCTCACTAGGGGTGAACACTGAAGCTTTCTTT. Its protein is CASSSLGVNTEAFF. The entire variable domain, with the rest obtained from reference TRBV11-2 and TRBJ1-1, is as follows: EAGVAQSPRYKIIEKRQSVAFWCNPISGHATLYWYQQILGQGPKLLIQFQNNGVVDDSQLPKDRFSAERLKGVDSTLKIQPAKLEDSAVYLCASSSLGVNTEAFFGQGTRLTVV.

The chain uses TRBV9 and TRBJ1-2; D may be TRBD1 (6 bases). Germline assignment: CDR1 SGDLS and CDR2 YYNGEE. Trimming cost V 2 bases and J 9 bases, with 8 bases left between them. This CDR3 region has 11 residues. DNA for the CDR3: TGTGCCAGCAGCGTGAGGGACAGCTACACCTTC. Its translation is CASSVRDSYTF.

The gene calls are TRBV5-5 and TRBJ2-5; D not certain. The CDR3 length is 12 residues. The V end lost 7 bases, the J end lost 4 bases, and 11 bases lay between the germline ends. Germline CDR1 SGHKS, CDR2 YYEKEE (reference sequence). The CDR3 is CASGDVGETQYF. The CDR3 DNA reads as TGTGCCAGCGGGGATGTGGGAGAGACCCAGTACTTC.

This chain connects TRBV27 to TRBJ2-7; tentatively, D is TRBD2 (5 bases). The CDR3 runs 13 residues. Germline loops: CDR1 MNHEY, CDR2 SMNVEV (reference sequence). Trimming pared 8 bases from V and 3 bases from J, leaving 14 bases between. The CDR3 DNA is TGTGCCAGCGCGCCAGCGGCGGGCTACGAGCAGTACTTC. The encoded protein is CASAPAAGYEQYF.

The genes are TRBV10-1 and TRBJ2-2; D is unclear. CDR1 is WNHNN, CDR2 SYGVQD, per germline (reference sequence). Trimming cost V 4 bases and J 4 bases, with 16 bases left between them. The CDR3 sequence is 16 residues long. The CDR3 DNA reads TGCGCCAGCAGTGTGGGTCTAGTAGGTGGCACCGGGGAGCTGTTTTTT. Translating gives CASSVGLVGGTGELFF.

This chain uses TRBV3-1 (or the pseudogene TRBV3-2) with TRBJ2-5, with D maybe TRBD2 (6 bases). With 4 bases removed from V and 7 bases from J, the gap between germline ends came to 16 bases. The CDR3 is made up of 14 amino acids. The V gene's germline CDR1 is LGHDT and CDR2 YNNKEL (reference sequence). The CDR3 DNA reads TGTGCCAGCAGCCCCCAATTTACCGGGGGGACCCAGTACTTC. It codes for CASSPQFTGGTQYF.

This chain connects TRBV5-6 to TRBJ1-3; tentatively, D is TRBD1 (5 bases). CDR1 and CDR2 (germline): SGHDT, YYEEEE. V lost 3 bases and J lost 0, with 10 bases in between. CDR3 length: 15 residues. CDR3 in amino acids: CASSSLQGSGNTIYF. CDR3 in DNA: TGTGCCAGCAGCTCCCTTCAGGGCTCTGGAAACACCATATATTTT.

This clone is a singleton in its sample. The genes are TRBV7-9 and TRBJ2-1; D tentatively fits TRBD1 or TRBD2 (5 bases each). V was shortened by 3 bases and J by 9 bases, with 15 bases between the two germline ends. This CDR3 is built from 14 residues. Looked up from germline, CDR1 is SEHNR and CDR2 is FQNEAQ (reference sequence). As DNA, the CDR3 is TGTGCCAGCAGCTTCCGGGACGTAGCGATTGAGCAGTTCTTC. Translation gives CASSFRDVAIEQFF.

The V and J genes are TRBV7-2 and TRBJ2-7, with D possibly being TRBD1 (5 bases). Per the germline V gene, CDR1 is SGHTA and CDR2 is FQGNSA. With 4 bases removed from V and 4 bases from J, the gap between germline ends came to 17 bases. There are 15 residues in the CDR3. The CDR3 nucleotides read TGTGCCAGCAGCTACGACAGTTTGGGGAATTACGAGCAGTACTTC. Its protein product is CASSYDSLGNYEQYF. The full variable domain, rest sourced from reference TRBV7-2 and TRBJ2-7, is GAGVSQSPSNKVTEKGKDVELRCDPISGHTALYWYRQSLGQGLEFLIYFQGNSAPDKSGLPSDRFSAERTGGSVSTLTIQRTQQEDSAVYLCASSYDSLGNYEQYFGPGTRLTVT.

V and J are TRBV2 and TRBJ1-2; unclear D gene. The germline gives CDR1 SNHLY, CDR2 FYNNEI. V lost 2 bases, J lost 2 bases, and 6 bases lay in between. CDR3 length: 13 amino acids. The CDR3 region has the DNA TGTGCCAGCAGTGAAAAGCGAAACTATGGCTACACCTTC. Encoded protein: CASSEKRNYGYTF.

This clone was recorded a few times. This sequence joins TRBV7-7 and TRBJ1-5; D gene uncertain. The V gene's germline CDR1 is SSHAT and CDR2 FNYEAQ (reference sequence). CDR3 length equals 14 residues. Trimming cost V 5 bases and J 1 base, with 9 bases left between them. This CDR3 is CASSPPGSNQPQHF. The CDR3, as DNA: TGTGCCAGCAGCCCCCCGGGAAGCAATCAGCCCCAGCATTTT.